The source of this T cell receptor beta chain is a study of blood T cell repertoires in COVID-19. There are 17 residues in the CDR3. The authors' processing: Counts of nucleated cells, estimated from reference gene primer amplification, were obtained. Measured with immunoSEQ multiplex PCR; TCRdb has only the in-frame clones, and not every one. From that table come the V and J calls and clone size; the DNA was used to work out D and trimming. The table shows about 300,000 clones, with around 89% occurring only once. Material: peripheral blood. The rearrangement links TRBV21-1 to TRBJ2-7; the D call of TRBD2 is as the table states it, not checked on the DNA. TRBV21-1 is a documented pseudogene. This receptor was identified in a woman aged 45-59 years with COVID-19, enrolled during active disease. This CDR3 is CASSKGYKREWCDEQYF. In DNA form, the CDR3 reads TGTGCCAGCAGCAAAGGGTATAAGCGGGAGTGGTGCGACGAGCAGTACTTC.